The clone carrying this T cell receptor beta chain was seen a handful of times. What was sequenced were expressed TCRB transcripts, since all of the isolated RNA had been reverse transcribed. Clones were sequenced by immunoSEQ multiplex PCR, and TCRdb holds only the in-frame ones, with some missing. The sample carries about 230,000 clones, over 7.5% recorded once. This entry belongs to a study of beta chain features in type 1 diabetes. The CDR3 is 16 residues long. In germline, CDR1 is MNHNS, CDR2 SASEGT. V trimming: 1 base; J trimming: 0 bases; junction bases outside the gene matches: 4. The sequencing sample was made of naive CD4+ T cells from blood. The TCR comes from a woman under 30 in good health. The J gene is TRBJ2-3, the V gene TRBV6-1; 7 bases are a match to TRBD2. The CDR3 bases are TGTGCCAGCAGTGAAGTCGGGACTAAAAGCACAGATACGCAGTATTTT. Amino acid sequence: CASSEVGTKSTDTQYF.